This entry is about one T cell receptor (beta chain). This sample was included in a study of blood T cell repertoires in COVID-19. CDR3 length: 13 amino acids. V was shortened by 2 bases and J by 5 bases, with 11 bases between the two germline ends. Germline CDR1 is SQVTM and CDR2 is ANQGSEA. Profiling relied on immunoSEQ multiplex PCR, and the TCRdb table lists in-frame clones only, not all of them. In the table there are over 150,000 clones, more than 85% of which are singletons. This rearrangement joins TRBV29-1 to TRBJ2-3; TRBD2 might be the D (6 bases). The TCR comes from a woman of 80 years or more with COVID-19, enrolled during active disease. The sequenced material came from peripheral blood. CDR3 residues: CSVEPSGGDTQYF. Here the CDR3 DNA reads TGCAGCGTTGAACCCTCCGGGGGAGATACGCAGTATTTT.